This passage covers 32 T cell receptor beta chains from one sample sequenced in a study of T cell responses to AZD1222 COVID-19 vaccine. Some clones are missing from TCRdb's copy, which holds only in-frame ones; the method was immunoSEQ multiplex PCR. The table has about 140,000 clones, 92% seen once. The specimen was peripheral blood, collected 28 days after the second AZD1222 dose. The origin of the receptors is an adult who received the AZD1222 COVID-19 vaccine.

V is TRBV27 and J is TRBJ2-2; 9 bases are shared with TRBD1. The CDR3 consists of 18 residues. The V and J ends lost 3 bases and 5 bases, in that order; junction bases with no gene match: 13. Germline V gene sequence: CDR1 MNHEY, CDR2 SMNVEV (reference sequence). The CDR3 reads CASSFRRPDRGQTGELFF. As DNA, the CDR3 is TGTGCCAGCAGTTTTCGTCGGCCGGACAGGGGACAAACCGGGGAGCTGTTTTTT.

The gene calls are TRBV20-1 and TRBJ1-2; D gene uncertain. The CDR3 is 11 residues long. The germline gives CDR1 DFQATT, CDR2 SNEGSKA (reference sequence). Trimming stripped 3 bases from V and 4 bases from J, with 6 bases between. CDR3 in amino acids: CSASSGYGYTF. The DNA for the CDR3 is TGCAGTGCTAGTTCCGGCTATGGCTACACCTTC.

CDR3 DNA: TGTGCCAGCAGTTTATGGTTATCGGACAGGGGGTGGGGGTATGAGCAGTTCTTC. This sequence encodes CASSLWLSDRGWGYEQFF. The rearrangement uses TRBV28 and TRBJ2-1; 10 bases are shared with TRBD1. V shed 0 bases and J 8 bases; nucleotides not matched to a gene: 13. The CDR3 length is 18 residues. CDR1 is MDHEN, CDR2 SYDVKM, per germline. Combining the CDR3 with reference TRBV28 and TRBJ2-1 gives the whole variable domain DVKVTQSSRYLVKRTGEKVFLECVQDMDHENMFWYRQDPGLGLRLIYFSYDVKMKEKGDIPEGYSVSREKKERFSLILESASTNQTSMYLCASSLWLSDRGWGYEQFFGPGTRLTVL.

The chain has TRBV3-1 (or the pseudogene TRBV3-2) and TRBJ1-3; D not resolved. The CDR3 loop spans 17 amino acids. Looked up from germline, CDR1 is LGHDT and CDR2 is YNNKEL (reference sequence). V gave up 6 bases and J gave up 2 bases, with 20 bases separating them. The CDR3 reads CASSKGRRLGTGNTIYF. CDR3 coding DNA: TGTGCCAGCAGTAAGGGCAGGAGGTTAGGAACTGGAAACACCATATATTTT.

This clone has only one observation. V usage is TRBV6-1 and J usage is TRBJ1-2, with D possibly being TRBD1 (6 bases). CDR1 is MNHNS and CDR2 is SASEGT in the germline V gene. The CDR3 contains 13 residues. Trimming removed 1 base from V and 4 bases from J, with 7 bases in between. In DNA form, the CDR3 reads TGTGCCAGCAGTGAAGGGACAGTCTATGGCTACACCTTC. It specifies CASSEGTVYGYTF.

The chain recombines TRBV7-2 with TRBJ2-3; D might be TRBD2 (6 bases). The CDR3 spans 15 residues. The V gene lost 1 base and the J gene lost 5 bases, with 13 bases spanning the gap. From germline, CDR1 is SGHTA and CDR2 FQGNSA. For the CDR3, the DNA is TGTGCCAGCAGCTTAGTGGGGGGAGGCTTAGATACGCAGTATTTT. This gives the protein CASSLVGGGLDTQYF. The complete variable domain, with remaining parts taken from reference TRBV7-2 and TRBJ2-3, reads GAGVSQSPSNKVTEKGKDVELRCDPISGHTALYWYRQSLGQGLEFLIYFQGNSAPDKSGLPSDRFSAERTGGSVSTLTIQRTQQEDSAVYLCASSLVGGGLDTQYFGPGTRLTVL.

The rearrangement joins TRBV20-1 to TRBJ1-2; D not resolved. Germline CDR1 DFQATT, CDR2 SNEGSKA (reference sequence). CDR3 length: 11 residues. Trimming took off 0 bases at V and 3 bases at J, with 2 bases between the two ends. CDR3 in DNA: TGCAGTGCTAGAGAGCACTATGGCTACACCTTC. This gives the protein CSAREHYGYTF.

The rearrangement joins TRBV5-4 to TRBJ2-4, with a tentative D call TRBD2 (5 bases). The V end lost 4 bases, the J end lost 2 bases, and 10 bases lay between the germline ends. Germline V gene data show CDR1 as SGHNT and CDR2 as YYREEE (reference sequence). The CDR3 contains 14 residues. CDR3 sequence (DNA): TGTGCCAGCAGCCCGGGCGGGTCCAAAAACATTCAGTACTTC. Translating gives CASSPGGSKNIQYF.

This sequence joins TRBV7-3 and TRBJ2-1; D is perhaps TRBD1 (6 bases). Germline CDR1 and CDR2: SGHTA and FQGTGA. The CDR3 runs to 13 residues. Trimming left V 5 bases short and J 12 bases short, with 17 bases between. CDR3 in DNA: TGTGCCAGCAGCCCTAACCTTAGGGGGACGCAGTTCTTC. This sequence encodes CASSPNLRGTQFF.

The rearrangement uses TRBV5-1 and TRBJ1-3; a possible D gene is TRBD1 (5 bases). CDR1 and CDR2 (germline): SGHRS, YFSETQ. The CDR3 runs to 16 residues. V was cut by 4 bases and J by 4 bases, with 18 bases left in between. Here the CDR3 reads CASSPPLGDAGNTIYF. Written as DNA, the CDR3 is TGCGCCAGCAGCCCCCCCCTTGGGGACGCCGGAAACACCATATATTTT.

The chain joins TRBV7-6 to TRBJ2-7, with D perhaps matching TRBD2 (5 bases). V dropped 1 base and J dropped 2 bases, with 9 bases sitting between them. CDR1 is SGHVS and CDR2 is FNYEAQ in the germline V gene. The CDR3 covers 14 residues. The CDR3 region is CASSLGGATYEQYF. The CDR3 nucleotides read TGTGCCAGCAGCTTAGGGGGAGCGACCTACGAGCAGTACTTC.

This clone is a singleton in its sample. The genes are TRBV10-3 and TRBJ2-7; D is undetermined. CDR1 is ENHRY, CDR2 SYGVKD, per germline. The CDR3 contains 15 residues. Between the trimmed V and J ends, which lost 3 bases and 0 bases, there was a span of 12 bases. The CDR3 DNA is TGTGCCATCAGTGACCGCGGAGTTTCCTCCTACGAGCAGTACTTC. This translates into CAISDRGVSSYEQYF.

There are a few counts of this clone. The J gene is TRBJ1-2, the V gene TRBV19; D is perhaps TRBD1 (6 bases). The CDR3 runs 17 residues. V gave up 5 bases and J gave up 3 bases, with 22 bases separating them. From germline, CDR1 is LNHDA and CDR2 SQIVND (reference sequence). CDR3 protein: CASSPTGRESVYYGYTF. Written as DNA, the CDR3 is TGTGCCAGTAGTCCGACAGGAAGAGAATCGGTTTACTATGGCTACACCTTC.

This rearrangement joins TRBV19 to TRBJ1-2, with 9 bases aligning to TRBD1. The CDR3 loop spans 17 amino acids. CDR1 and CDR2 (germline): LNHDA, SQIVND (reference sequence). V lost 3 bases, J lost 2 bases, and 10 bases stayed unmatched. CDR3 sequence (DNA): TGTGCCAGTAGTATCGGGACAGGGTTACTTCAAAACTATGGCTACACCTTC. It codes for CASSIGTGLLQNYGYTF.

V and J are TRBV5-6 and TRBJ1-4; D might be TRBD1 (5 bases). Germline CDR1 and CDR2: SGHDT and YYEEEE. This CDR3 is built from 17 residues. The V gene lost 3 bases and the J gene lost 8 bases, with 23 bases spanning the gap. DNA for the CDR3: TGTGCCAGCAGCTCCTGGGGGTCCGGGACCCTGGGGGAAAAACTGTTTTTT. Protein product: CASSSWGSGTLGEKLFF.

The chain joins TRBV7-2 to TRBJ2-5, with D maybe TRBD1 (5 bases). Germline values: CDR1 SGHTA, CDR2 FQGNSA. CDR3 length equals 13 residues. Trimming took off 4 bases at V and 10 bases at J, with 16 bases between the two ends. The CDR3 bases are TGTGCCAGCAGCTCTGACAGACAGTCCCTCCAGTACTTC. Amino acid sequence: CASSSDRQSLQYF.

In DNA, the CDR3 is TGCGCCAGCAGCCAAGATTTCCGGGACAGGAGCAACGAGCAGTACTTC. Its protein product is CASSQDFRDRSNEQYF. The chain uses TRBV4-3 and TRBJ2-7; TRBD1 agrees at 8 bases. Per germline, CDR1 LGHNA and CDR2 YSLEER. CDR3 length equals 16 residues. V lost 0 bases to trimming and J lost 5 bases; unmatched junction nucleotides: 9.

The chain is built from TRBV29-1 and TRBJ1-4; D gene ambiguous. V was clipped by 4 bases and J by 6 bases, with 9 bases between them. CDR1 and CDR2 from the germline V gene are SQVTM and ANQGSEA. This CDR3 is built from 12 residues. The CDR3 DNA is TGCAGCGTTGTGCGGTCGGATGAAAAACTGTTTTTT. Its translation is CSVVRSDEKLFF.

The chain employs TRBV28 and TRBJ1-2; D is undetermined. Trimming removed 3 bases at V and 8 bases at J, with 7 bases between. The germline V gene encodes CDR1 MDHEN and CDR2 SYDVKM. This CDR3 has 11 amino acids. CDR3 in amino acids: CASSFSGGYTF. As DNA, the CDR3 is TGTGCCAGCAGTTTTAGTGGGGGCTACACCTTC.

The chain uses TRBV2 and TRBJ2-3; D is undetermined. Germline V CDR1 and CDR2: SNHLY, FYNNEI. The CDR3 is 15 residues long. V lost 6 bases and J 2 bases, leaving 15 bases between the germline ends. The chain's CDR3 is CASRGQPLTTDTQYF. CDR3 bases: TGTGCCAGCAGAGGGCAGCCCCTCACCACAGATACGCAGTATTTT.

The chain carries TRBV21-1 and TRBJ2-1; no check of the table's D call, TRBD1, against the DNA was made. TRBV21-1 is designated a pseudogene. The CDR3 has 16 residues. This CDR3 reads CASTSDDRGRDNEQFF. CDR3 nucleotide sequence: TGTGCCAGCACCTCAGATGACAGGGGGCGTGACAATGAGCAGTTCTTC.

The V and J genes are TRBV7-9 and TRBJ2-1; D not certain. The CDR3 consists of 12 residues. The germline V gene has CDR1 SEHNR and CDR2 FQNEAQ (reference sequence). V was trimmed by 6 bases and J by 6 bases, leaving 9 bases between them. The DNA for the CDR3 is TGTGCCAGCAGTTATGAGTTCAATGAGCAGTTCTTC. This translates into CASSYEFNEQFF.

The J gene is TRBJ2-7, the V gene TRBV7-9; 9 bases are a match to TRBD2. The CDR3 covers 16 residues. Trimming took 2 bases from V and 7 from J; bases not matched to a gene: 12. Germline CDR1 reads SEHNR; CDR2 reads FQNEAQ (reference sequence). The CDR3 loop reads CASSLPIGGGAREQYF. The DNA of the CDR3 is TGTGCCAGCAGCTTACCCATAGGCGGGGGGGCTAGAGAGCAGTACTTC.

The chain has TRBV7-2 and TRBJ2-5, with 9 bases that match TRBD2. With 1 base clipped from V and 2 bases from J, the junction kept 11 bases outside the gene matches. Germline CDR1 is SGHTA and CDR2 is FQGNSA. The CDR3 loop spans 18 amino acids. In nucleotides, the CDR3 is TGTGCCAGCAGCTTAGTTTCATCCCGTAGCGGGGGACAAGAGACCCAGTACTTC. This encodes CASSLVSSRSGGQETQYF.

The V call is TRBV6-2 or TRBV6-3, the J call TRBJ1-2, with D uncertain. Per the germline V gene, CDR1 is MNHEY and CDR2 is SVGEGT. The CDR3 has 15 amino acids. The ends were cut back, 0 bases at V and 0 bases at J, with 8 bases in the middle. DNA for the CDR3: TGTGCCAGCAGTTACTCCCCCACTCCTAACTATGGCTACACCTTC. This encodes CASSYSPTPNYGYTF.

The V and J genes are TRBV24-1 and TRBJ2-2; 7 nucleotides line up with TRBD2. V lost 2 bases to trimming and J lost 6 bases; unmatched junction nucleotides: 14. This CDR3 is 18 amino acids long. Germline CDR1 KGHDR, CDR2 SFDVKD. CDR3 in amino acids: CATSDSTGGSAFAGELFF. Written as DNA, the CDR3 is TGTGCCACCAGTGATTCAACCGGGGGGTCGGCCTTCGCCGGGGAGCTGTTTTTT.

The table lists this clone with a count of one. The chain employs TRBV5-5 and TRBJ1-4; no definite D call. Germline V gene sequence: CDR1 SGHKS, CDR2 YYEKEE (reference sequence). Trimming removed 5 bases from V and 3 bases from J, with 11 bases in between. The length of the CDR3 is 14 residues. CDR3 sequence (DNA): TGTGCCAGCAGTCGTGGGAGCCCTAATGAAAAACTGTTTTTT. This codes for CASSRGSPNEKLFF.

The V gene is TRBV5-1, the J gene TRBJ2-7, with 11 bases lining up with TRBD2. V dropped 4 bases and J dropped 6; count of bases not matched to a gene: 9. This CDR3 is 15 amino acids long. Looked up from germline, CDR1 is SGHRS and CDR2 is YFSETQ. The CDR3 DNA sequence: TGCGCCAGCAGCACGGGACTAGCGGACGACCTCGAGCAGTACTTC. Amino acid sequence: CASSTGLADDLEQYF.

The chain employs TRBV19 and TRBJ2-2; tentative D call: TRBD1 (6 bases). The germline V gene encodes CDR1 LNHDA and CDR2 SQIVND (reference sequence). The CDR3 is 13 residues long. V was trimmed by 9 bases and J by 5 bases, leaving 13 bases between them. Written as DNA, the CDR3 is TGTGCCAGCGCACAGGGATATACCGGGGAGCTGTTTTTT. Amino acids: CASAQGYTGELFF.

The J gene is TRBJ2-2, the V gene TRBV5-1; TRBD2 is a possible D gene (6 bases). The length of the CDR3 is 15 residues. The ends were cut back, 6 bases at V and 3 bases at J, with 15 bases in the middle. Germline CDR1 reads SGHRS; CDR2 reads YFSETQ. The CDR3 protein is CASNQGLDHTGELFF. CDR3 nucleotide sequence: TGCGCCAGCAATCAGGGACTCGATCACACCGGGGAGCTGTTTTTT.

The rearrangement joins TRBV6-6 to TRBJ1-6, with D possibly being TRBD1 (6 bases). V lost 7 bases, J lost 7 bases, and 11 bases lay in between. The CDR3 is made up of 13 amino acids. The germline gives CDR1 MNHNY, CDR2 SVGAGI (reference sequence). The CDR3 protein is CASKGTGNSPLHF. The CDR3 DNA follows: TGTGCCAGCAAGGGAACAGGGAATTCACCCCTCCACTTT.

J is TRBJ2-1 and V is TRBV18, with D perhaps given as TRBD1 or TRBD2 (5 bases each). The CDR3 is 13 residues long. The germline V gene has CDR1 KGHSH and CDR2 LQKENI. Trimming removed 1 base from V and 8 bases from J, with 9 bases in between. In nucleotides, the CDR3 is TGTGCCAGCTCACCACGGGGGTTGGATGAGCAGTTCTTC. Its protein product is CASSPRGLDEQFF.